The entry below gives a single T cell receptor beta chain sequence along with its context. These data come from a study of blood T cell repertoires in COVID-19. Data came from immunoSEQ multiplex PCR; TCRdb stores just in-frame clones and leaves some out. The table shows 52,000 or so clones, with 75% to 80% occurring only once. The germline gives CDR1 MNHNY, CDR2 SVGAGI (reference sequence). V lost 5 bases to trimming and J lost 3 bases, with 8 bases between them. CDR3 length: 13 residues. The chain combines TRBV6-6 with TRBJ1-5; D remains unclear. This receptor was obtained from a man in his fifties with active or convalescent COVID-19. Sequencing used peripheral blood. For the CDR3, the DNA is TGTGCCAGCAGTACGGGTCACAATCAGCCCCAGCATTTT. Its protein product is CASSTGHNQPQHF.